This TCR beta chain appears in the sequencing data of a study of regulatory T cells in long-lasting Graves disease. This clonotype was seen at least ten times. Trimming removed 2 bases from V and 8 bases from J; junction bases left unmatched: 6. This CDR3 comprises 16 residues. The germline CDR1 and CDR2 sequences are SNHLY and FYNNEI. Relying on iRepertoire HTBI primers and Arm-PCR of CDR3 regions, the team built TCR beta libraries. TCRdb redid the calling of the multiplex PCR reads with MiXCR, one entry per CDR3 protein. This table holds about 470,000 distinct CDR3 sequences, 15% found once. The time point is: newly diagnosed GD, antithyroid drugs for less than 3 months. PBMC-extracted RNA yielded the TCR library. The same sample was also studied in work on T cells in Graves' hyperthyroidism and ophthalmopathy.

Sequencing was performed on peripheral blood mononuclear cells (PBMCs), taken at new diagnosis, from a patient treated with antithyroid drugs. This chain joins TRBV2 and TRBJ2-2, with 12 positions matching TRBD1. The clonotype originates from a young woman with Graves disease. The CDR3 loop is CASSERGQGARGELFF. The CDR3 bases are TGTGCCAGCAGTGAAAGGGGACAGGGGGCGAGGGGGGAGCTGTTTTTT.